These 11 T cell receptor beta chains originate from one sample sequenced in a study of T cell repertoires in cytomegalovirus infection. Each CDR3 protein is one row after TCRdb ran MiXCR on the reads. The sample records roughly 70,000 distinct CDR3 sequences, more than 20% being singletons. Their specific antigens are unknown. Material: CD8+ T cells from cultured PBMCs, obtained from culture after CMV antigen stimulation. The source is a human donor in good health (CMV status not recorded). Some clones in this sample may be carry-over from other donors' samples.

The chain carries TRBV7-6 and TRBJ1-2, with D unclear. The V gene lost 3 bases and the J gene lost 2 bases, with 7 bases spanning the gap. Germline CDR1 and CDR2: SGHVS and FNYEAQ. This CDR3 contains 13 residues. The CDR3 DNA sequence: TGTGCCAGCAGCTTGTCGCAAAACTATGGCTACACCTTC. It yields the protein CASSLSQNYGYTF.

The chain has TRBV20-1 and TRBJ2-1; 9 bases agree with TRBD1. Unmatched junction bases numbered 9, after V lost 3 bases and J lost 3 bases. The CDR3 has 16 amino acids. Per the germline V gene, CDR1 is DFQATT and CDR2 is SNEGSKA (reference sequence). CDR3 sequence reads: CSASQLGTGIYNEQFF. The DNA for the CDR3 is TGCAGTGCTAGCCAACTCGGGACAGGGATCTACAATGAGCAGTTCTTC.

This clonotype was detected once. The V gene is TRBV7-8, the J gene TRBJ2-7, with no clear D. The CDR3 is made up of 15 amino acids. The V and J ends lost 2 bases and 3 bases respectively, with 14 bases between them. Germline CDR1 reads SGHVS; CDR2 reads FQNEAQ. CDR3 loop: CASSLSRSGSYEQYF. CDR3 sequence (DNA): TGTGCCAGCAGCTTAAGCCGTAGTGGCAGCTACGAGCAGTACTTC.

To note about this clonotype: The CDR3 does not end in the conserved phenylalanine or tryptophan, so this is likely a read error. The V call is TRBV11-2, the J call TRBJ2-7; D might be TRBD1 (5 bases). This CDR3 comprises 16 residues. Looked up from germline, CDR1 is SGHAT and CDR2 is FQNNGV. Trimming pared 1 base from V and 0 bases from J, leaving 13 bases between. The CDR3 DNA reads as TGTGCCAGCAGCTTAGGGGCTGGGGCAGTCTCCTACGAGCAGTACTAC. It translates to CASSLGAGAVSYEQYY.

To note about this clonotype: One junction end disagrees with the germline gene, perhaps due to a read error. V usage is TRBV7-6 and J usage is TRBJ2-1; 10 bases fit TRBD2. Germline lookup yields CDR1 SGHVS and CDR2 FNYEAQ. This CDR3 has 12 residues. CDR3 in DNA: TGTGCCAGCAGCTCTTTAGCGGGGGGCGACGTCTTC. This codes for CASSSLAGGDVF.

The table lists this clonotype with a few counts. The genes are TRBV4-3 and TRBJ1-2; perhaps TRBD1 as D (5 bases). CDR1 and CDR2 (germline): LGHNA, YSLEER. The CDR3 has 15 residues. Trimming left V 6 bases short and J 6 bases short, with 20 bases between. Written as DNA, the CDR3 is TGCGCCAGCAGACCGTGGGACGTCGGGGGGGATGGCTACACCTTC. Protein sequence: CASRPWDVGGDGYTF.

This chain uses TRBV7-9 with TRBJ1-1, with D unclear. V shed 5 bases and J shed 2 bases, with 6 bases lying between them. The V gene's germline CDR1 is SEHNR and CDR2 FQNEAQ (reference sequence). The CDR3 sequence is 12 residues long. The CDR3 DNA sequence: TGTGCCAGCAGCAATGAAAACACTGAAGCTTTCTTT. This codes for CASSNENTEAFF.

This clonotype showed up just a few times. This rearrangement joins TRBV28 to TRBJ2-7, with D unclear. There are 16 residues in the CDR3. The V gene lost 3 bases and the J gene lost 2 bases, with 17 bases spanning the gap. In germline, CDR1 is MDHEN, CDR2 SYDVKM. CDR3 nucleotides: TGTGCCAGCAGTTTTGTCCGGGTTGGAACTACCTACGAGCAGTACTTC. It is translated as CASSFVRVGTTYEQYF. The whole variable domain, filled in from reference TRBV28 and TRBJ2-7, reads DVKVTQSSRYLVKRTGEKVFLECVQDMDHENMFWYRQDPGLGLRLIYFSYDVKMKEKGDIPEGYSVSREKKERFSLILESASTNQTSMYLCASSFVRVGTTYEQYFGPGTRLTVT.

This clonotype occurred a few times. This chain uses TRBV4-1 with TRBJ1-5, with 10 nucleotides matching TRBD1. This CDR3 is 15 amino acids long. Per germline, CDR1 MGHRA and CDR2 YSYEKL. J gave up 6 bases and V 1 base, and 3 bases lay outside the gene matches. DNA for the CDR3: TGCGCCAGCAGCCAAGGGGGACAGGGGCCTCAGCCCCAGCATTTT. Encoded protein: CASSQGGQGPQPQHF.

This clonotype was seen more than once but under ten times. The chain employs TRBV11-2 and TRBJ2-7, with a weak D call TRBD2 (6 bases). In germline, CDR1 is SGHAT, CDR2 FQNNGV. V was pared by 4 bases and J by 6 bases, with 19 bases between. The CDR3 loop spans 15 amino acids. CDR3 amino acids: CASSSGRLGDPEQYF. The CDR3 region has the DNA TGTGCCAGCAGCTCAGGGAGACTAGGGGACCCCGAGCAGTACTTC.

The CDR3 coding sequence is TGTGCCAGCAGCCATAACAGGGAGAAAGAGACCCAGTACTTC. Protein product: CASSHNREKETQYF. The chain links TRBV7-9 to TRBJ2-5; TRBD1 might be the D (6 bases). CDR3 length: 14 amino acids. Per germline, CDR1 SEHNR and CDR2 FQNEAQ (reference sequence). V lost 5 bases, J lost 3 bases, and 13 bases lay in between.